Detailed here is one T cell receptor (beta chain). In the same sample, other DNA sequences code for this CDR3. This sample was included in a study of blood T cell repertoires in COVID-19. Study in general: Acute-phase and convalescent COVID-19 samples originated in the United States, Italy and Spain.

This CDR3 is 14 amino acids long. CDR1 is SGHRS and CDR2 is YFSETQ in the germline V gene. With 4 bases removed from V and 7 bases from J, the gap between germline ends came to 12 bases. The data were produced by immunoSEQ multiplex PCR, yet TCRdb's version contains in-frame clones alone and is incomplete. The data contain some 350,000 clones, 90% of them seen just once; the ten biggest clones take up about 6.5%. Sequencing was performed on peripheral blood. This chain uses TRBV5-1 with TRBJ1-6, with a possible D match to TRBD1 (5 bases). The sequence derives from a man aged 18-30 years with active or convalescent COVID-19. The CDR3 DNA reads TGCGCCAGCAGCCCGCAGGGATCCAATTCACCCCTCCACTTT. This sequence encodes CASSPQGSNSPLHF. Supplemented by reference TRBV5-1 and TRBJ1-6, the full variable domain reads KAGVTQTPRYLIKTRGQQVTLSCSPISGHRSVSWYQQTPGQGLQFLFEYFSETQRNKGNFPGRFSGRQFSNSRSEMNVSTLELGDSALYLCASSPQGSNSPLHFGNGTRLTVT.